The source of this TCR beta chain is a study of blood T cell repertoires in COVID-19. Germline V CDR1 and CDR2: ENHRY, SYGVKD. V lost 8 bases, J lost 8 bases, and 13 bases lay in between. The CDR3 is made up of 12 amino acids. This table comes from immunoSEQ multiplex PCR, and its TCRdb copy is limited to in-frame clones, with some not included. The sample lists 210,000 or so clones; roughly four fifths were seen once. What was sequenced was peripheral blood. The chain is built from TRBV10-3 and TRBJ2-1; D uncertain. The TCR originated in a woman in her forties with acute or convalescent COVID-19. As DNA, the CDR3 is TGTGCCATCTCTCCAGCGTCGGATGAGCAGTTCTTC. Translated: CAISPASDEQFF.